Below are 17 T cell receptor beta chains sequenced from a single sample in a study of T cells in women clearing cervical HPV infection (dated by TCRdb to between 2018 and 2020). The library was made by the immunoSEQ multiplex PCR assay. TCRdb retrieved this table from immuneACCESS and kept in-frame rearrangements only. Not all clones are present; in checked studies, unresolved V genes account for under half, and no reason is known for the remainder. The sample's clone listing holds some 31,000 clones. The top ten constitute approximately 3% of the sample. The sample was blood buffy coat. These TCRs come from a woman aged 18 to 75 with a cervical HPV16 infection that either progressed to CIN3+ or cleared (not recorded which).

CDR3 DNA (partial): TGTGCCAGCAGCTTAGATATTACTCCACGCGAG. Translation gives CASSLDITPRE. Given in full, the CDR3 is CASSLDITPREQYF. V is TRBV11-2 and J is TRBJ2-7; D is uncertain. The read halts 3 residues ahead of the CDR3 end, with the missing end drawn from the germline J gene. V was shortened by 0 bases and J by 6 bases, with 12 bases between the two germline ends. The CDR3 is 14 amino acids. Germline-derived CDR1 and CDR2 are SGHAT and FQNNGV.

Details on this clone: The missing CDR3 end, 3 residues past where the read stops, is filled in from the germline J gene. V and J are TRBV4-1 and TRBJ2-5, with TRBD2 matching over 9 bases. Germline assignment: CDR1 MGHRA and CDR2 YSYEKL. V shed 4 bases, J shed 5 bases, and the junction held 5 bases outside the gene matches. This CDR3 spans 14 amino acids. The part of the CDR3 DNA that was read is TGCGCCAGCAGCCTCCTAGCGGGGTACGAGACC. It codes for CASSLLAGYET. The complete CDR3 sequence is CASSLLAGYETQYF.

The sequenced part of the CDR3 DNA is TGTGCCAGCAGCTTAGATACAGGGTCAGGT. Its translation is CASSLDTGSG. The full CDR3 protein reads CASSLDTGSGAFF. V and J are TRBV11-3 and TRBJ1-1; D is possibly TRBD1 (6 bases). The CDR3 end lies 3 residues beyond the end of the read and is filled in from the germline J gene. CDR1 and CDR2 from the germline V gene are SGHNT and YENEEA. The CDR3 covers 13 residues.

Of note for this clone: The CDR3 is cut off 3 residues early in the read; its end comes from the germline J gene. V usage is TRBV5-1 and J usage is TRBJ2-5; D unresolved. Trimming removed 3 bases at V and 0 bases at J, with 9 bases between. CDR3 length equals 14 residues. Germline-derived CDR1 and CDR2 are SGHRS and YFSETQ. The CDR3 here is CASSSELYQETQYF. The DNA read from the CDR3 is TGCGCCAGCAGCTCAGAATTGTACCAAGAGACC.

Comments on this clone: From the germline J gene comes the end of the CDR3, since the read stops 3 residues before it. The V call is TRBV9, the J call TRBJ1-1, with D maybe TRBD1 (5 bases). Trimming removed 2 bases from V and 5 bases from J, with 10 bases in between. Germline CDR1 SGDLS, CDR2 YYNGEE. The CDR3 spans 13 residues. The DNA read from the CDR3 is TGTGCCAGCAGCGTCACCGGGGGGACTGAA. It translates to CASSVTGGTE. The whole CDR3 protein is CASSVTGGTEAFF. Supplemented by reference TRBV9 and TRBJ1-1, the full variable domain reads DSGVTQTPKHLITATGQRVTLRCSPRSGDLSVYWYQQSLDQGLQFLIQYYNGEERAKGNILERFSAQQFPDLHSELNLSSLELGDSALYFCASSVTGGTEAFFGQGTRLTVV.

As regards this clone: This same CDR3 is encoded by further DNA sequences in the sample. The CDR3: CASSPTGSGELFF. Incomplete CDR3 DNA: TGTGCCAGCAGCCCAACAGGATCCGGGGAG. The chain joins TRBV5-6 to TRBJ2-2; D may be TRBD1 (5 bases). The read stops 3 residues short of the end of the CDR3; the missing end is completed from the germline J gene. V dropped 4 bases and J dropped 6 bases, with 10 bases sitting between them. Germline loops: CDR1 SGHDT, CDR2 YYEEEE. The CDR3 is 13 amino acids.

As concerns this clone: Coverage ceases 3 residues before the CDR3 finishes, and the germline J gene fills in the end. This sequence joins TRBV18 and TRBJ1-5; D not resolved. The germline V and J ends were trimmed by 1 base and 1 base, with 8 bases remaining between them. Germline loops: CDR1 KGHSH, CDR2 LQKENI. There are 15 residues in the CDR3. The CDR3 here is CASSPLRASNQPQHF. Partial CDR3 DNA: TGTGCCAGCTCACCACTGCGGGCAAGCAATCAGCCC.

Remarks on this clone: Read coverage stops 3 residues before the CDR3 terminus; the germline J gene supplies the remainder. This chain connects TRBV20-1 to TRBJ1-4, with a possible D match to TRBD1 (6 bases). From germline, CDR1 is DFQATT and CDR2 SNEGSKA (reference sequence). Deletions cut 1 base from V and 7 bases from J, with 16 bases between. CDR3 length equals 15 residues. The sequenced CDR3 bases are TGCAGTGCTAGAGCGGTATCGGGGGGCGGTGAAAAA. Protein product: CSARAVSGGGEK. From start to end, the CDR3 is CSARAVSGGGEKLFF.

Of note for this clone: The sequence runs out 3 residues before the end of the CDR3; the remainder is reconstructed from the germline J gene. The chain carries TRBV6-2 or TRBV6-3 and TRBJ2-2; tentative D call: TRBD2 (6 bases). The CDR3 totals 15 residues. Trimming took off 10 bases at V and 3 bases at J, with 18 bases between the two ends. Germline V CDR1 and CDR2: MNHEY, SVGEGT. Here the CDR3 reads CATKSGTQDTGELFF. The part of the CDR3 DNA that was read is TGTGCCACCAAATCCGGGACTCAAGACACCGGGGAG.

A word on this clone: The read terminates 3 residues before the CDR3 end, so the remaining end is supplied by the germline J gene. V gene TRBV7-9 combines with J gene TRBJ1-1, with TRBD1 as a possible D gene (6 bases). V gave up 3 bases and J gave up 2 bases, with 13 bases separating them. Looked up from germline, CDR1 is SEHNR and CDR2 is FQNEAQ (reference sequence). This CDR3 region has 15 residues. This CDR3 reads CASSFLDRINTEAFF. The CDR3 DNA, read in part, is TGTGCCAGCAGCTTTTTAGACAGGATTAACACTGAA.

With respect to this clone: The CDR3 extends 3 residues past the end of the read, so its final part is completed from the germline J gene. This rearrangement joins TRBV2 to TRBJ1-3; a weak D match, TRBD1 (5 bases). Germline CDR1 reads SNHLY; CDR2 reads FYNNEI. With 5 bases removed from V and 7 bases from J, the gap between germline ends came to 18 bases. The CDR3 has 15 residues. The CDR3 DNA, read in part, is TGTGCCAGCAGTTCCGACGGGGGAAATCGGAACACC. This translates into CASSSDGGNRNT. The CDR3 reads in full as CASSSDGGNRNTIYF.

Concerning this clone: The read halts 3 residues ahead of the CDR3 end, with the missing end drawn from the germline J gene. V gene TRBV19 combines with J gene TRBJ1-3; D possibly corresponds to TRBD1 (6 bases). CDR1 and CDR2 from the germline V gene are LNHDA and SQIVND (reference sequence). The CDR3 runs 15 residues. Trimming left V 6 bases short and J 0 bases short, with 12 bases between. CDR3 protein: CASSDRTNSGNTIYF. The sequenced part of the CDR3 DNA is TGTGCCAGTAGCGACAGGACGAACTCTGGAAACACC.

As to this clone: Read coverage stops 3 residues before the CDR3 terminus; the germline J gene supplies the remainder. The chain couples TRBV11-2 to TRBJ2-7, with D tentatively TRBD1 (5 bases). The CDR3 spans 15 residues. The germline gives CDR1 SGHAT, CDR2 FQNNGV. The V end lost 1 base, the J end lost 2 bases, and 12 bases lay between the germline ends. The CDR3 sequence: CASSLVAGPTYEQYF. The part of the CDR3 DNA that was read is TGTGCCAGCAGCTTAGTCGCAGGGCCTACCTACGAG.

As concerns this clone: The DNA ends 3 residues before the CDR3 does, and the rest of the CDR3 is filled in from the germline J gene. The rearrangement joins TRBV10-3 to TRBJ2-7; a weak D match, TRBD2 (6 bases). Trimming pared 3 bases from V and 4 bases from J, leaving 16 bases between. Germline CDR1 is ENHRY and CDR2 is SYGVKD. CDR3 length: 15 amino acids. CDR3 DNA, as far as it was read: TGTGCCATCAGTGATGGGGCGCTTGGGAGGTACGAG. As protein: CAISDGALGRYE. In full, the CDR3 reads CAISDGALGRYEQYF.

Comments on this clone: The read gets to within 3 residues of the CDR3 end, and the germline J gene fills in the rest. This chain joins TRBV19 and TRBJ1-2; D uncertain. Germline-derived CDR1 and CDR2 are LNHDA and SQIVND (reference sequence). With 5 bases removed from V and 5 bases from J, the gap between germline ends came to 6 bases. This CDR3 has 11 residues. The sequenced part of the CDR3 DNA is TGTGCCAGTAGTGAAGCTTATGGC. It is translated as CASSEAYG. Given in full, the CDR3 is CASSEAYGYTF.

Regarding this clone: The read gets to within 3 residues of the CDR3 end, and the germline J gene fills in the rest. This rearrangement joins TRBV30 to TRBJ1-2; D is undetermined. The CDR3 consists of 13 residues. V was pared by 1 base and J by 1 base, with 7 bases between. Germline assignment: CDR1 GTSNPN and CDR2 SVGIG (reference sequence). CDR3 DNA (partial): TGTGCCTGGAGTGGTTTTCGTAACTATGGC. It encodes CAWSGFRNYG. In full, the CDR3 reads CAWSGFRNYGYTF. Combining the CDR3 with reference TRBV30 and TRBJ1-2 gives the whole variable domain SQTIHQWPATLVQPVGSPLSLECTVEGTSNPNLYWYRQAAGRGLQLLFYSVGIGQISSEVPQNLSASRPQDRQFILSSKKLLLSDSGFYLCAWSGFRNYGYTFGSGTRLTVV.

Notes on this clone: The CDR3 end is not reached by the read, which stops 3 residues before it; the germline J gene fills it in. V usage is TRBV28 and J usage is TRBJ1-4; D unclear. V was cut by 5 bases and J by 7 bases, with 14 bases left in between. CDR1 is MDHEN and CDR2 is SYDVKM in the germline V gene. There are 14 residues in the CDR3. The DNA read from the CDR3 is TGTGCCAGCAGTCCAGGACTAGTGAGTGAAAAA. Its translation: CASSPGLVSEK. The CDR3 in its entirety is CASSPGLVSEKLFF.